Presented here are 7 T cell receptor beta chains from one specimen sequenced in a study of Ad26.COV2.S vaccination and SARS-CoV-2 variants. Noted treatment: around 19 received Ad26.COV2.S at low or high dose, single or two shots; a few received placebo; per-sample allocation not given. Specimens were obtained on day 63 following the first vaccine or placebo injection. The assay was immunoSEQ multiplex PCR, and TCRdb's table has in-frame clones only and misses some. The sample has a few hundred thousand clones; roughly four fifths are singletons. The source material was peripheral blood, sampled in a trial of Ad26.COV2.S vaccine versus placebo. Source of these receptors: a person between 18 and 60 years old who received the Ad26.COV2.S COVID-19 vaccine or a placebo.

This chain joins TRBV12-5 and TRBJ2-7, with D possibly matching TRBD1 (5 bases). The CDR3 has 16 amino acids. Germline CDR1 LGHNT, CDR2 FRNRAP. V was shortened by 7 bases and J by 5 bases, with 24 bases between the two germline ends. CDR3 in amino acids: CASAPPWGSPYNEQYF. As DNA, the CDR3 is TGTGCTAGTGCTCCCCCGTGGGGCAGCCCCTATAACGAGCAGTACTTC.

The CDR3 region has the DNA TGTGCCAGCAGCTTAGATTCAGGCTACGAGCAGTACTTC. It specifies CASSLDSGYEQYF. The chain couples TRBV7-9 to TRBJ2-7, with D unclear. The ends were cut back, 1 base at V and 3 bases at J, with 7 bases in the middle. CDR3 length: 13 residues. Germline assignment: CDR1 SEHNR and CDR2 FQNEAQ (reference sequence). The full variable domain, in which reference TRBV7-9 and TRBJ2-7 provide the parts outside the CDR3, is DTGVSQNPRHKITKRGQNVTFRCDPISEHNRLYWYRQTLGQGPEFLTYFQNEAQLEKSRLLSDRFSAERPKGSFSTLEIQRTEQGDSAMYLCASSLDSGYEQYFGPGTRLTVT.

The chain has TRBV27 and TRBJ1-4, with D maybe TRBD1 (6 bases). The ends were cut back, 2 bases at V and 2 bases at J, with 12 bases in the middle. Germline-derived CDR1 and CDR2 are MNHEY and SMNVEV (reference sequence). The CDR3 is made up of 16 amino acids. For the CDR3, the DNA is TGTGCCAGCAGTTTACTAAAAGGGGGGACTAATGAAAAACTGTTTTTT. This translates into CASSLLKGGTNEKLFF.

The genes are TRBV19 and TRBJ1-1; TRBD1 is a possible D gene (6 bases). The CDR3 runs to 13 residues. CDR1 LNHDA and CDR2 SQIVND come from the germline V gene (reference sequence). With 11 bases removed from V and 3 bases from J, the gap between germline ends came to 16 bases. This CDR3 reads CAAVGGGYTEAFF. CDR3 nucleotides: TGTGCCGCAGTAGGGGGTGGGTACACTGAAGCTTTCTTT.

This clone came up a few times. The chain employs TRBV5-1 and TRBJ2-5; maybe TRBD2 (5 bases). The CDR3 is made up of 15 amino acids. The germline gives CDR1 SGHRS, CDR2 YFSETQ. V was cut by 1 base and J by 3 bases, with 13 bases left in between. The CDR3 nucleotides read TGCGCCAGCAGCTTGATCGGGAACTCGGAAGAGACCCAGTACTTC. This gives the protein CASSLIGNSEETQYF.

V is TRBV6-1 and J is TRBJ2-6, with D tentatively TRBD1 (5 bases). This CDR3 has 17 amino acids. V was pared by 2 bases and J by 0 bases, with 11 bases between. The germline V gene encodes CDR1 MNHNS and CDR2 SASEGT. CDR3 nucleotide sequence: TGTGCCAGCAGTGAAAGGGGAAAGGCCTCTGGGGCCAACGTCCTGACTTTC. Protein product: CASSERGKASGANVLTF.

V gene TRBV13 combines with J gene TRBJ2-7; 9 bases are a match to TRBD1. From germline, CDR1 is PRHDT and CDR2 FYEKMQ (reference sequence). The CDR3 sequence is 15 residues long. V lost 5 bases, J lost 0 bases, and 5 bases stayed unmatched. The CDR3 DNA reads TGTGCCAGCAGCAGAAAGGGACAGGGCTCCTACGAGCAGTACTTC. This gives the protein CASSRKGQGSYEQYF.